The 12 T cell receptor beta chains reported below all come from one sample, sequenced in a study of CD8 T cells in Susac syndrome. A quantity of about 0.5 to 1 ug RNA underwent reverse transcription using random hexamers. TCRdb called the immunoSEQ multiplex PCR reads again in MiXCR, with one record for every CDR3 protein. The table records over 150,000 distinct CDR3 sequences, nearly 95% of them present only once. The specimen was CD4+ T cells from PBMCs. The receptors shown here come from a human donor with multiple sclerosis.

The V call is TRBV14, the J call TRBJ1-2; unclear D gene. The CDR3 is 13 amino acids. The germline V and J ends were trimmed by 6 bases and 4 bases, with 12 bases remaining between them. The germline CDR1 and CDR2 sequences are SGHDN and FVKESK. The CDR3 nucleotides are TGTGCCAGCAGTCAACGGGCCCTCTATGGCTACACCTTC. The encoded protein is CASSQRALYGYTF.

The chain employs TRBV20-1 and TRBJ2-7, with D possibly called TRBD1 or TRBD2 (7 bases each). The CDR3 sequence is 12 residues long. V was shortened by 6 bases and J by 2 bases, with 11 bases between the two germline ends. CDR1 DFQATT and CDR2 SNEGSKA come from the germline V gene (reference sequence). The CDR3 DNA reads as TGCAGTGCCAGGGGGGGGACCTACGAGCAGTACTTC. Translation: CSARGGTYEQYF.

This sequence joins TRBV7-9 and TRBJ1-2; tentatively, D is TRBD1 (6 bases). CDR3 length: 16 amino acids. The V end lost 0 bases, the J end lost 5 bases, and 16 bases lay between the germline ends. CDR1 SEHNR and CDR2 FQNEAQ come from the germline V gene (reference sequence). In DNA form, the CDR3 reads TGTGCCAGCAGCTTAGCCCGACTAGTAGGACAGTATGGCTACACCTTC. This translates into CASSLARLVGQYGYTF.

V usage is TRBV3-1 and J usage is TRBJ2-5, with 11 positions matching TRBD2. This CDR3 is 19 amino acids long. The germline gives CDR1 LGHDT, CDR2 YNNKEL (reference sequence). The J segment lost 4 bases and the V segment lost 0 bases, leaving 13 bases of the junction unmatched. The chain's CDR3 is CASSQDLPQGLAGVETQYF. Written as DNA, the CDR3 is TGTGCCAGCAGCCAAGATCTCCCACAAGGACTAGCGGGTGTAGAGACCCAGTACTTC.

The chain recombines TRBV7-3 with TRBJ1-2, with a possible D match to TRBD1 (6 bases). The CDR3 consists of 13 residues. Trimming took off 5 bases at V and 9 bases at J, with 16 bases between the two ends. Germline CDR1 reads SGHTA; CDR2 reads FQGTGA. CDR3 protein: CASSVPGTFSYTF. CDR3 sequence (DNA): TGTGCCAGCAGCGTCCCGGGGACATTTAGCTACACCTTC.

CDR3 coding DNA: TGCAGTGTTTTGTTACTAGCGGGGGAAGAGACCCAGTACTTC. Its translation is CSVLLLAGEETQYF. V is TRBV20-1 and J is TRBJ2-5, with 11 bases that match TRBD2. Germline lookup yields CDR1 DFQATT and CDR2 SNEGSKA (reference sequence). The CDR3 runs to 14 residues. Unmatched junction bases numbered 7, after V lost 7 bases and J lost 3 bases.

The gene calls are TRBV18 and TRBJ2-3; D remains unclear. The V end was cut by 1 base, the J end by 1 base, with 9 bases between. The CDR3 extends over 15 amino acids. The germline V gene has CDR1 KGHSH and CDR2 LQKENI. The CDR3 DNA sequence: TGTGCCAGCTCACCACGGAACGCGGGCACAGATACGCAGTATTTT. It encodes CASSPRNAGTDTQYF.

The chain recombines TRBV15 with TRBJ1-4; D unclear. Looked up from germline, CDR1 is LNHNV and CDR2 is YYDKDF (reference sequence). This CDR3 has 13 amino acids. The V gene lost 5 bases and the J gene lost 7 bases, with 11 bases spanning the gap. The CDR3 DNA follows: TGTGCCACCAGCGGTACAGAAGGTGAAAAACTGTTTTTT. Its protein product is CATSGTEGEKLFF.

The chain carries TRBV5-4 and TRBJ2-1; D gene uncertain. Trimming cost V 6 bases and J 4 bases, with 20 bases left between them. Per the germline V gene, CDR1 is SGHNT and CDR2 is YYREEE (reference sequence). This CDR3 comprises 16 residues. CDR3 residues: CASTTAGPNRYNEQFF. The CDR3 DNA reads TGTGCCAGCACTACCGCTGGTCCGAACCGATACAATGAGCAGTTCTTC.

The chain joins TRBV29-1 to TRBJ2-1; 13 bases are shared with TRBD2. V was clipped by 6 bases and J by 2 bases; unmatched bases: 13. Germline lookup yields CDR1 SQVTM and CDR2 ANQGSEA. CDR3 length equals 18 residues. The CDR3 reads CSVGLAGEAGGAYNEQFF. The CDR3 DNA follows: TGCAGCGTCGGACTAGCGGGAGAGGCCGGCGGTGCCTACAATGAGCAGTTCTTC.

This clonotype was seen a single time. CDR3 nucleotide sequence: TGTGCCAGCTCACCAAGATATGGACAGTTTGAAGCTTTCTTT. Protein product: CASSPRYGQFEAFF. The J gene is TRBJ1-1, the V gene TRBV18; D perhaps matches TRBD1 (6 bases). The CDR3 is 14 residues long. Trimming cost V 2 bases and J 7 bases, with 14 bases left between them. The germline gives CDR1 KGHSH, CDR2 LQKENI.

The chain uses TRBV6-6 and TRBJ2-3; a weak D match, TRBD2 (5 bases). CDR1 MNHNY and CDR2 SVGAGI come from the germline V gene (reference sequence). CDR3 size: 12 residues. Trimming took off 6 bases at V and 9 bases at J, with 13 bases between the two ends. The CDR3 protein is CASRSTPGTQYF. For the CDR3, the DNA is TGTGCCAGCAGATCAACTCCGGGGACGCAGTATTTT.